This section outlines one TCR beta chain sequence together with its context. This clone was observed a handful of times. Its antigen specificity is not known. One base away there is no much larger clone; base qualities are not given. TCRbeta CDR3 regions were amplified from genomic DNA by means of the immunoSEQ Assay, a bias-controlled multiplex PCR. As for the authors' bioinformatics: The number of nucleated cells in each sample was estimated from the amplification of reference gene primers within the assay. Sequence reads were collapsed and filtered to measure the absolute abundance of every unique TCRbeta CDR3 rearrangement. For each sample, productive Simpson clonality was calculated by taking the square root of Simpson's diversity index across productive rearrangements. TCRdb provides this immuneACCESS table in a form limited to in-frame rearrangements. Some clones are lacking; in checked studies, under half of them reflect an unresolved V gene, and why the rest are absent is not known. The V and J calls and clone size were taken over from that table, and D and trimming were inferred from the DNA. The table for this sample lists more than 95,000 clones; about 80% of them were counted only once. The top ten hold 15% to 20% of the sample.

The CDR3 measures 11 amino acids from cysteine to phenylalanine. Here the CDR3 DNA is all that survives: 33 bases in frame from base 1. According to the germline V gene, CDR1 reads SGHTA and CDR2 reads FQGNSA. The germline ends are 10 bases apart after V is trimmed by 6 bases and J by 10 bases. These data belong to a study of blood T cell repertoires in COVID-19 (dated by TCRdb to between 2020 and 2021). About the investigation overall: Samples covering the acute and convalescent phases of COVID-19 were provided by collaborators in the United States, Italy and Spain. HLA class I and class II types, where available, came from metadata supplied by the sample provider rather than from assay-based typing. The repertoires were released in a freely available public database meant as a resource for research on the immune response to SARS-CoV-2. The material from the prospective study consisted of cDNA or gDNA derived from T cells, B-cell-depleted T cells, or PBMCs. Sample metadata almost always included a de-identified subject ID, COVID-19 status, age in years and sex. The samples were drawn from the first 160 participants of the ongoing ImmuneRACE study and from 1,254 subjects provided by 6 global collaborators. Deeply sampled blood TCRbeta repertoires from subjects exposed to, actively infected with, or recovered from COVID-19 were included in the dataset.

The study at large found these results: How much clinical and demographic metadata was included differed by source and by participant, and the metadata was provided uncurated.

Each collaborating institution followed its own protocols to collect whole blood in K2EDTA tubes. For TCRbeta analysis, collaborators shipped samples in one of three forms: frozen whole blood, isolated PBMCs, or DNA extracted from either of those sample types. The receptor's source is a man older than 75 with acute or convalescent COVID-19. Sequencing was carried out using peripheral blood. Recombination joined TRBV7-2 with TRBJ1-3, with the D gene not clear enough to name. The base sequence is TGTGCCAGCAGTCGGCAGGCAACCATATATTTT. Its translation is CASSRQATIYF.